The next 19 T cell receptor beta chains were all read from a single sample in a study of T cells in Graves' hyperthyroidism and ophthalmopathy. From RNA transcripts, TCR beta CDR3 regions were amplified. A first-round RT-PCR of the TCR CDR3 used the HTBI primer set. MiXCR was run by TCRdb on the multiplex PCR reads, yielding one entry per CDR3 protein. The table has approximately 420,000 distinct CDR3 sequences, more than 13% seen once; the top ten hold roughly 33%. Sequences were obtained from blood. Receptors originate from a woman under 40 with Graves' hyperthyroidism.

This clonotype was seen at least ten times. This sequence joins TRBV5-1 and TRBJ2-1; 14 bases fit TRBD2. Per germline, CDR1 SGHRS and CDR2 YFSETQ. This CDR3 comprises 17 residues. Trimming at V came to 3 bases and at J to 7 bases, leaving 9 bases not matched to a gene. The CDR3 spells CASSYTGLAGARNEQFF. The CDR3 DNA is TGCGCCAGCAGCTATACGGGACTAGCGGGAGCCAGAAATGAGCAGTTCTTC.

Ten or more counts support this clonotype. The rearrangement uses TRBV15 and TRBJ2-7; D unresolved. V was clipped by 2 bases and J by 3 bases, with 11 bases between them. Germline assignment: CDR1 LNHNV and CDR2 YYDKDF (reference sequence). The CDR3 has 14 amino acids. The CDR3 is CATSRNTGDYEQYF. CDR3 sequence (DNA): TGTGCCACCAGCAGAAACACTGGGGACTACGAGCAGTACTTC. The full variable domain, its missing parts supplied by reference TRBV15 and TRBJ2-7, is DAMVIQNPRYQVTQFGKPVTLSCSQTLNHNVMYWYQQKSSQAPKLLFHYYDKDFNNEADTPDNFQSRRPNTSFCFLDIRSPGLGDTAMYLCATSRNTGDYEQYFGPGTRLTVT.

Details on this clonotype: A much larger clone lies a single base off, so this may be a read error. The V gene is TRBV28, the J gene TRBJ1-5; a weak D match, TRBD1 (5 bases). Germline values: CDR1 MDHEN, CDR2 SYDVKM. The CDR3 is made up of 13 amino acids. The CDR3 nucleotides are TGTGCCAGCAGTTTGGGGCAGCATCAGTCCCAGCATTTT. This sequence encodes CASSLGQHQSQHF.

This clonotype showed up many times. The J gene is TRBJ1-3, the V gene TRBV30; D ambiguous. The ends were cut back, 0 bases at V and 0 bases at J, with 15 bases in the middle. The CDR3 totals 17 residues. CDR1 and CDR2 from the germline V gene are GTSNPN and SVGIG (reference sequence). CDR3 residues: CAWSVLGGRSSGNTIYF. As DNA, the CDR3 is TGTGCCTGGAGTGTACTTGGAGGGCGCAGCTCTGGAAACACCATATATTTT.

The CDR3 DNA reads TGTGCCAGCAGCGACCCGAGGGGGGACGGCACAGATACGCAGTATTTT. Translation gives CASSDPRGDGTDTQYF. The rearrangement uses TRBV16 and TRBJ2-3; D could derive from TRBD1 or TRBD2 (6 bases each). V was trimmed by 5 bases and J by 1 base, leaving 16 bases between them. This CDR3 has 16 residues. Germline V gene data show CDR1 as KGHSY and CDR2 as FQNENV.

With regard to this clonotype: A read error may explain this, as a much larger clone is one base away. The genes are TRBV6-2 or TRBV6-3 and TRBJ2-7; D might be TRBD1 or TRBD2, each matching 6 bases. The CDR3 is 11 amino acids. The germline gives CDR1 MNHEY, CDR2 SVGEGT. V was trimmed by 4 bases and J by 9 bases, leaving 10 bases between them. For the CDR3, the DNA is TGTGCCAGCAGTTCGGGGGCCGGGCAGTACTTC. Its translation is CASSSGAGQYF.

The chain has TRBV3-1 and TRBJ1-2; D may be TRBD1 (6 bases). Germline V lookup: CDR1 LGHDT, CDR2 YNNKEL (reference sequence). This CDR3 is built from 14 residues. V gave up 4 bases and J gave up 5 bases, with 14 bases separating them. CDR3 in amino acids: CASSPPRGPYGYTF. CDR3 coding DNA: TGTGCCAGCAGCCCTCCCCGGGGGCCATATGGCTACACCTTC.

This clonotype was seen ten or more times. V is TRBV3-1 and J is TRBJ1-1, with no clear D. Looked up from germline, CDR1 is LGHDT and CDR2 is YNNKEL (reference sequence). Trimming removed 3 bases at V and 1 base at J, with 9 bases between. This CDR3 has 14 residues. The CDR3 sequence: CASSQVQSNTEAFF. The CDR3 coding sequence is TGTGCCAGCAGCCAGGTTCAGTCGAACACTGAAGCTTTCTTT. The whole variable domain, filled in from reference TRBV3-1 and TRBJ1-1, reads DTAVSQTPKYLVTQMGNDKSIKCEQNLGHDTMYWYKQDSKKFLKIMFSYNNKELIINETVPNRFSPKSPDKAHLNLHINSLELGDSAVYFCASSQVQSNTEAFFGQGTRLTVV.

This clonotype has at least ten counts. This chain joins TRBV7-9 and TRBJ2-1, with 7 bases fitting TRBD2. Germline loops: CDR1 SEHNR, CDR2 FQNEAQ (reference sequence). The junction had 9 bases not matched to a gene; V was cut back by 4 bases and J by 12 bases. The CDR3 runs to 13 residues. CDR3 bases: TGTGCCAGCAGCTCCCCCCCGGCTAGCGGGCAGTTCTTC. Translating it yields CASSSPPASGQFF.

This clonotype was counted at least ten times. J is TRBJ2-1 and V is TRBV2; D perhaps matches TRBD1 (6 bases). Germline V gene sequence: CDR1 SNHLY, CDR2 FYNNEI. The CDR3 totals 16 residues. Trimming took 4 bases from V and 3 from J, leaving 16 bases between them. CDR3 loop: CASSGQAGPNYNEQFF. The CDR3 DNA reads TGTGCCAGCAGTGGACAGGCAGGGCCTAACTACAATGAGCAGTTCTTC.

This clonotype was recorded many times. The rearrangement joins TRBV2 to TRBJ2-7, with a possible D match to TRBD1 (6 bases). V was pared by 5 bases and J by 3 bases, with 20 bases between. The CDR3 runs 16 residues. Germline CDR1 and CDR2: SNHLY and FYNNEI. This chain's CDR3 is CASSHRQVPPLYEQYF. Here the CDR3 DNA reads TGTGCCAGCAGTCATAGACAGGTGCCACCACTCTACGAGCAGTACTTC.

There are many counts of this clonotype. The genes are TRBV11-2 and TRBJ2-1; 7 nucleotides line up with TRBD1. The CDR3 contains 12 residues. Germline loops: CDR1 SGHAT, CDR2 FQNNGV. After removal of 5 bases from V and 9 bases from J, the junction contained 4 bases not matched to a gene. In DNA, the CDR3 is TGTGCCAGCAGCCCACAGGGGCTTGAGCAGTTCTTC. Its translation is CASSPQGLEQFF.

The chain uses TRBV5-1 and TRBJ2-1, with TRBD2 as a possible D gene (7 bases). CDR1 SGHRS and CDR2 YFSETQ come from the germline V gene. Trimming pared 4 bases from V and 4 bases from J, leaving 15 bases between. This CDR3 has 15 amino acids. DNA of the CDR3: TGCGCCAGCAGCGTACAGGGAGGGCTTTACAATGAGCAGTTCTTC. Its translation: CASSVQGGLYNEQFF.

The V and J genes are TRBV9 and TRBJ2-7, with 8 bases fitting TRBD1. J was trimmed by 2 bases and V by 4 bases; bases with no gene match: 8. Germline CDR1 and CDR2: SGDLS and YYNGEE. This CDR3 has 15 amino acids. CDR3 in amino acids: CASSPRTGGPYEQYF. CDR3 sequence (DNA): TGTGCCAGCAGCCCCCGTACAGGGGGTCCCTACGAGCAGTACTTC.

This clonotype was observed a few times. This CDR3 is CASSLRQSEETQYF. CDR3 DNA: TGCGCCAGCAGCTTGAGGCAGAGCGAGGAGACCCAGTACTTC. This chain uses TRBV5-1 with TRBJ2-5; D is undetermined. This CDR3 has 14 residues. Germline CDR1 reads SGHRS; CDR2 reads YFSETQ. V shed 1 base and J shed 5 bases, with 12 bases lying between them.

Remarks on this clonotype: This may be a read error: a much more frequent sequence differs by one nucleotide. The CDR3 ends on some other residue instead of the conserved phenylalanine or tryptophan, so this is likely a read error. The V call is TRBV27, the J call TRBJ2-7; D is possibly TRBD1 (6 bases). This CDR3 has 18 residues. Per germline, CDR1 MNHEY and CDR2 SMNVEV (reference sequence). Trimming took 3 bases from V and 1 from J, leaving 22 bases between them. The CDR3 nucleotides read TGTGCCAGCAGTTTTTTCTTCCCCAAAGGGGACAATTCCTACGAGCAGTACTTG. Its translation is CASSFFFPKGDNSYEQYL.

This clonotype occurred many times. This sequence joins TRBV30 and TRBJ2-1; 8 positions agree with TRBD1. Germline loops: CDR1 GTSNPN, CDR2 SVGIG (reference sequence). The CDR3 has 14 residues. Trimming removed 2 bases from V and 5 bases from J; junction bases left unmatched: 5. CDR3 in DNA: TGTGCCTGGAGTTTAGGACAGGGTCACAATGAGCAGTTCTTC. Translating it yields CAWSLGQGHNEQFF.

The chain recombines TRBV20-1 with TRBJ1-1; 9 nucleotides align to TRBD1. Germline CDR1 is DFQATT and CDR2 is SNEGSKA (reference sequence). This CDR3 spans 14 amino acids. J lost 4 bases, V lost 1 base, and 4 bases had no gene match. The CDR3, as DNA: TGCAGTGCTAGAGGAACAGGGGGCCCCACTGAAGCTTTCTTT. Translating it yields CSARGTGGPTEAFF.

Ten or more counts support this clonotype. The chain combines TRBV10-3 with TRBJ2-7, with TRBD1 as a possible D gene (5 bases). Germline-derived CDR1 and CDR2 are ENHRY and SYGVKD. This CDR3 has 13 residues. Deletions cut 8 bases from V and 1 base from J, with 12 bases between. CDR3 nucleotides: TGTGCCATCGGGGCAGGCGGTTCCTACGAGCAGTACTTC. Amino acid sequence: CAIGAGGSYEQYF.